The 18 T cell receptor beta chains given below trace back to one sample, sequenced in a study of OX40 agonist ivuxolimab in advanced cancers. The protocol used for the library was the immunoSEQ multiplex PCR assay. This immuneACCESS table, as held by TCRdb, lists in-frame sequences with V and J called but not all clones. Of the missing ones, under half trace to an unresolved V gene in checked studies; the others have no known cause. The table for this sample lists about 64,000 clones; about 85% of them were counted only once. The top ten hold roughly 0.67% of the sample. Sequences were derived from CD4+ or CD8+ T cells sorted from blood, sampled in a trial of the OX40 agonist ivuxolimab. The receptors shown here come from an adult with an advanced solid tumor such as melanoma, head and neck, liver or kidney cancer.

The chain has TRBV9 and TRBJ1-1; D uncertain. The CDR3 has 14 amino acids. Looked up from germline, CDR1 is SGDLS and CDR2 is YYNGEE. V gave up 0 bases and J gave up 6 bases, with 12 bases separating them. CDR3 DNA sequence: TGTGCCAGCAGCGTAGCTCCGAATGGGGCTGAAGCTTTCTTT. As protein: CASSVAPNGAEAFF.

The rearrangement links TRBV28 to TRBJ2-7, with D unclear. The CDR3 runs 13 residues. Trimming removed 2 bases at V and 2 bases at J, with 7 bases between. CDR1 and CDR2 (germline): MDHEN, SYDVKM. CDR3 loop: CASSLKLPYEQYF. Here the CDR3 DNA reads TGTGCCAGCAGTTTAAAGCTGCCCTACGAGCAGTACTTC.

The genes are TRBV5-1 and TRBJ2-3; 7 bases align to TRBD2. The germline CDR1 and CDR2 sequences are SGHRS and YFSETQ. The CDR3 contains 14 residues. V gave up 0 bases and J gave up 5 bases; unmatched junction bases: 3. CDR3 amino acids: CASSLGGRLDTQYF. CDR3 DNA: TGCGCCAGCAGCTTGGGCGGGAGATTAGATACGCAGTATTTT.

The rearrangement uses TRBV28 and TRBJ2-7; D is possibly TRBD2 (6 bases). Germline V CDR1 and CDR2: MDHEN, SYDVKM. This CDR3 is built from 15 residues. Between the trimmed V and J ends, which lost 5 bases and 3 bases, there was a span of 17 bases. Written as DNA, the CDR3 is TGTGCCAGCAGTATTACTAGCCCGAAGGGCTACGAGCAGTACTTC. It encodes CASSITSPKGYEQYF.

This chain connects TRBV6-1 to TRBJ1-5; possible D gene TRBD1, 6 bases. The CDR3 is 15 amino acids. Germline CDR1 is MNHNS and CDR2 is SASEGT. The ends were cut back, 8 bases at V and 4 bases at J, with 18 bases in the middle. The chain's CDR3 is CASVDRRGGNQPQHF. In DNA, the CDR3 is TGTGCCAGCGTTGACAGGAGAGGGGGAAATCAGCCCCAGCATTTT.

The CDR3 coding sequence is TGTGCCAGTTCGCTGCGGGGAACCTACAATGAGCAGTTCTTC. Translation gives CASSLRGTYNEQFF. The chain recombines TRBV28 with TRBJ2-1; maybe TRBD2 (6 bases). V was trimmed by 9 bases and J by 2 bases, leaving 14 bases between them. The CDR3 extends over 14 amino acids. From germline, CDR1 is MDHEN and CDR2 SYDVKM.

The chain employs TRBV25-1 and TRBJ1-2; 7 nucleotides match TRBD1. The germline V gene has CDR1 MGHDK and CDR2 SYGVNS. V was pared by 3 bases and J by 4 bases, with 11 bases of the junction left unmatched. The CDR3 covers 16 residues. CDR3 DNA: TGTGCCAGCAGTGATCGGAGGACAGGCGACCTCTATGGCTACACCTTC. Translated: CASSDRRTGDLYGYTF.

This sequence joins TRBV27 and TRBJ2-7, with 7 bases fitting TRBD1. Trimming at V came to 3 bases and at J to 0 bases, leaving 5 bases not matched to a gene. There are 15 residues in the CDR3. The V gene's germline CDR1 is MNHEY and CDR2 SMNVEV (reference sequence). The CDR3 nucleotides are TGTGCCAGCAGTTTTTCGGACAGGTACTCCTACGAGCAGTACTTC. It specifies CASSFSDRYSYEQYF.

The rearrangement uses TRBV28 and TRBJ1-4, with 9 bases that match TRBD1. The CDR3 loop spans 15 amino acids. V gave up 5 bases and J gave up 8 bases; unmatched junction bases: 9. The V gene's germline CDR1 is MDHEN and CDR2 SYDVKM. As DNA, the CDR3 is TGTGCCAGCAGTCAAACAGGGGGCACGAAAGAAAAACTGTTTTTT. Residues: CASSQTGGTKEKLFF.

The V and J genes are TRBV11-2 and TRBJ2-5, with TRBD2 as a possible D gene (6 bases). The CDR3 length is 15 residues. Germline-derived CDR1 and CDR2 are SGHAT and FQNNGV. The germline V and J ends were trimmed by 5 bases and 0 bases, with 13 bases remaining between them. For the CDR3, the DNA is TGTGCCAGCAGCCCCAATAGCGGAAACCAAGAGACCCAGTACTTC. This gives the protein CASSPNSGNQETQYF.

The chain joins TRBV19 to TRBJ1-5, with a tentative D call TRBD1 (6 bases). Trimming pared 4 bases from V and 0 bases from J, leaving 16 bases between. This CDR3 is 17 amino acids long. Per the germline V gene, CDR1 is LNHDA and CDR2 is SQIVND (reference sequence). The CDR3 protein is CASSNKDSLYSNQPQHF. Written as DNA, the CDR3 is TGTGCCAGTAGTAACAAGGACAGTCTTTATAGCAATCAGCCCCAGCATTTT.

This chain joins TRBV7-3 and TRBJ2-3, with 12 bases matching TRBD2. This CDR3 is 14 amino acids long. Germline values: CDR1 SGHTA, CDR2 FQGTGA. The ends lost 5 bases at V and 6 bases at J; junction bases unmatched: 3. CDR3 loop: CASSPTSGSDTQYF. In DNA, the CDR3 is TGTGCCAGCAGCCCGACTAGCGGGAGTGATACGCAGTATTTT.

Within the sample, this clone is medium-sized. Other DNA sequences in this specimen translate into the identical CDR3. The chain combines TRBV5-4 with TRBJ2-5, with a possible D match to TRBD2 (6 bases). The germline V gene has CDR1 SGHNT and CDR2 YYREEE (reference sequence). Trimming removed 0 bases at V and 2 bases at J, with 8 bases between. The length of the CDR3 is 14 residues. CDR3 sequence (DNA): TGTGCCAGCAGCTTGGCCGGGACTCAAGAGACCCAGTACTTC. It codes for CASSLAGTQETQYF.

The chain is built from TRBV2 and TRBJ2-2, with TRBD1 matching over 8 bases. The CDR3 extends over 13 amino acids. Looked up from germline, CDR1 is SNHLY and CDR2 is FYNNEI. The J segment lost 6 bases and the V segment lost 5 bases, leaving 2 bases of the junction unmatched. The CDR3 DNA sequence: TGTGCCAGCAGTCGACAGGGGTCCGGGGAGCTGTTTTTT. It codes for CASSRQGSGELFF.

The rearrangement joins TRBV20-1 to TRBJ1-4; possibly TRBD1 for D (5 bases). The germline V gene has CDR1 DFQATT and CDR2 SNEGSKA (reference sequence). This CDR3 contains 11 residues. V was cut by 6 bases and J by 7 bases, with 9 bases left in between. This chain's CDR3 is CSASGGEKLFF. The DNA of the CDR3 is TGCAGTGCATCTGGGGGTGAAAAACTGTTTTTT.

This clone was recorded once. The genes are TRBV5-1 and TRBJ2-1; 7 nucleotides align to TRBD2. The J segment lost 7 bases and the V segment lost 2 bases, leaving 9 bases of the junction unmatched. The CDR3 runs to 15 residues. CDR1 SGHRS and CDR2 YFSETQ come from the germline V gene. CDR3 DNA sequence: TGCGCCAGCAGCTTCGGCGGGAGAGTAGGTAATGAGCAGTTCTTC. This sequence encodes CASSFGGRVGNEQFF.

This chain links TRBV9 with TRBJ2-2; D unresolved. The CDR3 contains 13 residues. Germline-derived CDR1 and CDR2 are SGDLS and YYNGEE. V lost 0 bases and J 3 bases, leaving 3 bases between the germline ends. CDR3 in DNA: TGTGCCAGCAGCGTAGAAGACACCGGGGAGCTGTTTTTT. It encodes CASSVEDTGELFF.

CDR3 coding DNA: TGTGCCAGCAGCCCTGGGAACACTGAAGCTTTCTTT. Translated, it gives CASSPGNTEAFF. The chain is built from TRBV11-3 and TRBJ1-1; D call uncertain. In germline, CDR1 is SGHNT, CDR2 YENEEA. This CDR3 region has 12 residues. V was clipped by 5 bases and J by 1 base, with 5 bases between them.